Shown below are 28 T cell receptor beta chains from a single sample sequenced in a study of radiation and T cells in renal cell carcinoma. The time point denotes: blood 2 weeks post-SBRT. As for treatment: 15 Gy SBRT to primary tumor, nephrectomy 4 weeks later. The repertoire was sequenced with immunoSEQ multiplex PCR; TCRdb's copy has only in-frame clones and lacks some. The sample holds tens of thousands of clones, just over 85% seen once. Sample: blood, taken from a patient whose treatment included radiotherapy and nephrectomy. The receptors derive from a woman in her forties or fifties with renal cell carcinoma.

This sequence joins TRBV19 and TRBJ2-5; tentative D call: TRBD2 (6 bases). This CDR3 comprises 14 residues. The germline gives CDR1 LNHDA, CDR2 SQIVND (reference sequence). Trimming removed 10 bases from V and 0 bases from J, with 15 bases in between. CDR3 in DNA: TGTGCCACTACGGATGGGGGGTACCAAGAGACCCAGTACTTC. Its translation: CATTDGGYQETQYF. The full variable domain, rest sourced from reference TRBV19 and TRBJ2-5, is DGGITQSPKYLFRKEGQNVTLSCEQNLNHDAMYWYRQDPGQGLRLIYYSQIVNDFQKGDIAEGYSVSREKKESFPLTVTSAQKNPTAFYLCATTDGGYQETQYFGPGTRLLVL.

The rearrangement uses TRBV4-3 and TRBJ1-5, with unresolved D. CDR1 is LGHNA, CDR2 YSLEER, per germline. Trimming removed 0 bases from V and 3 bases from J, with 12 bases in between. This CDR3 has 16 amino acids. The CDR3 nucleotides are TGCGCCAGCAGCCAAGATGCCCGGACGTACAATCAGCCCCAGCATTTT. Protein: CASSQDARTYNQPQHF.

The chain uses TRBV30 and TRBJ2-7; possible D gene TRBD1, 6 bases. This CDR3 is built from 16 residues. CDR1 is GTSNPN, CDR2 SVGIG, per germline (reference sequence). The V end lost 0 bases, the J end lost 3 bases, and 18 bases lay between the germline ends. The CDR3 is CAWSVRPGQSNYEQYF. The CDR3 DNA sequence: TGTGCCTGGAGTGTAAGGCCAGGACAGAGTAACTACGAGCAGTACTTC.

This clone occurred once. The genes are TRBV6-5 and TRBJ2-7; no reliable D call. Trimming removed 0 bases at V and 4 bases at J, with 13 bases between. Germline assignment: CDR1 MNHEY and CDR2 SVGAGI. The CDR3 runs 15 residues. CDR3 protein: CASSYSPGLEYEQYF. The CDR3 DNA reads as TGTGCCAGCAGTTACTCCCCCGGGCTGGAGTACGAGCAGTACTTC.

The table lists this clone with a count of one. The chain recombines TRBV4-3 with TRBJ1-2; 7 bases line up with TRBD1. J lost 1 base, V lost 4 bases, and 6 bases had no gene match. The CDR3 runs 15 residues. Germline loops: CDR1 LGHNA, CDR2 YSLEER. The CDR3 DNA reads TGCGCCAGCAGCCCGGGGACAGTGATTAACTATGGCTACACCTTC. Its protein is CASSPGTVINYGYTF.

V gene TRBV5-4 combines with J gene TRBJ2-4; 10 nucleotides align to TRBD1. J gave up 7 bases and V 6 bases, and 7 bases lay outside the gene matches. The germline CDR1 and CDR2 sequences are SGHNT and YYREEE (reference sequence). The CDR3 covers 14 residues. The CDR3 protein is CASTQGDRGNIQYF. The CDR3 DNA is TGTGCCAGCACCCAGGGGGACAGGGGTAACATTCAGTACTTC.

The V gene is TRBV28, the J gene TRBJ2-7; D is possibly TRBD1 or TRBD2 (6 bases each). This CDR3 spans 18 amino acids. Germline CDR1 reads MDHEN; CDR2 reads SYDVKM. V lost 3 bases and J 0 bases, leaving 21 bases between the germline ends. The CDR3 loop reads CASSLGGFGQRFSYEQYF. In DNA form, the CDR3 reads TGTGCCAGCAGTTTGGGGGGATTCGGACAGAGATTCTCCTACGAGCAGTACTTC. Supplemented by reference TRBV28 and TRBJ2-7, the full variable domain reads DVKVTQSSRYLVKRTGEKVFLECVQDMDHENMFWYRQDPGLGLRLIYFSYDVKMKEKGDIPEGYSVSREKKERFSLILESASTNQTSMYLCASSLGGFGQRFSYEQYFGPGTRLTVT.

This chain joins TRBV28 and TRBJ1-4; D ambiguous. Trimming took off 6 bases at V and 3 bases at J, with 8 bases between the two ends. The CDR3 is 13 residues long. The V gene's germline CDR1 is MDHEN and CDR2 SYDVKM. As DNA, the CDR3 is TGTGCCAGCAGGGTTGCAGCTAATGAAAAACTGTTTTTT. Its translation: CASRVAANEKLFF.

This clone was seen more than once but under ten times. The J gene is TRBJ2-5, the V gene TRBV2; 12 nucleotides agree with TRBD2. From germline, CDR1 is SNHLY and CDR2 FYNNEI. This CDR3 contains 14 residues. Trimming took 11 bases from V and 5 from J; bases not matched to a gene: 9. DNA of the CDR3: TGTGCCCGCCGACTAGCGGGAGACGGGGAGACCCAGTACTTC. This encodes CARRLAGDGETQYF.

The chain recombines TRBV9 with TRBJ2-3; D is perhaps TRBD2 (5 bases). Trimming took off 0 bases at V and 6 bases at J, with 11 bases between the two ends. This CDR3 is built from 14 residues. Germline values: CDR1 SGDLS, CDR2 YYNGEE. The CDR3 loop is CASSVARGSDTQYF. Written as DNA, the CDR3 is TGTGCCAGCAGCGTAGCTCGGGGTTCCGATACGCAGTATTTT.

The chain has TRBV5-1 and TRBJ2-1; TRBD2 agrees at 8 bases. The CDR3 contains 15 residues. CDR1 and CDR2 (germline): SGHRS, YFSETQ. The V gene end was trimmed by 4 bases and the J gene end by 6 bases; junction bases not matched to a gene: 9. CDR3 in amino acids: CASSPREGLGNEQFF. The CDR3 region has the DNA TGCGCCAGCAGCCCTCGGGAGGGCCTCGGCAATGAGCAGTTCTTC. The entire variable domain, with the rest obtained from reference TRBV5-1 and TRBJ2-1, is as follows: KAGVTQTPRYLIKTRGQQVTLSCSPISGHRSVSWYQQTPGQGLQFLFEYFSETQRNKGNFPGRFSGRQFSNSRSEMNVSTLELGDSALYLCASSPREGLGNEQFFGPGTRLTVL.

The sample holds one count of this clone. CDR3 residues: CASSRMGRGEISNQPQHF. CDR3 bases: TGTGCCAGTAGTAGGATGGGCAGGGGGGAAATTAGCAATCAGCCCCAGCATTTT. The chain links TRBV19 to TRBJ1-5, with 7 bases aligning to TRBD1. CDR3 length: 18 residues. Germline values: CDR1 LNHDA, CDR2 SQIVND (reference sequence). V trimming: 4 bases; J trimming: 0 bases; junction bases outside the gene matches: 12.

V gene TRBV6-1 combines with J gene TRBJ2-1; D is perhaps TRBD2 (6 bases). This CDR3 contains 16 residues. CDR1 is MNHNS and CDR2 is SASEGT in the germline V gene. Trimming took off 2 bases at V and 4 bases at J, with 15 bases between the two ends. Here the CDR3 reads CASSERRAAFYNEQFF. For the CDR3, the DNA is TGTGCCAGCAGTGAAAGGAGGGCCGCCTTTTACAATGAGCAGTTCTTC.

The chain recombines TRBV5-5 with TRBJ1-2; D is perhaps TRBD1 (5 bases). CDR1 SGHKS and CDR2 YYEKEE come from the germline V gene (reference sequence). V lost 2 bases, J lost 0 bases, and 11 bases lay in between. The length of the CDR3 is 15 residues. The CDR3 loop reads CASSFDSAANYGYTF. CDR3 DNA sequence: TGTGCCAGCAGCTTCGACAGCGCTGCTAACTATGGCTACACCTTC.

The CDR3 bases are TGTGCCAGCAGCCTTACCAGGGCCAATCAGCCCCAGCATTTT. The encoded protein is CASSLTRANQPQHF. This chain links TRBV6-5 with TRBJ1-5; TRBD1 might be the D (5 bases). This CDR3 is built from 14 residues. CDR1 and CDR2 (germline): MNHEY, SVGAGI. Trimming shortened V by 6 bases and J by 3 bases, and 12 bases separated the two germline ends.

The chain combines TRBV28 with TRBJ1-6; D not resolved. CDR3 length: 12 residues. The V and J ends lost 3 bases and 10 bases respectively, with 7 bases between them. Germline V gene lookup returns CDR1 MDHEN and CDR2 SYDVKM. CDR3 nucleotides: TGTGCCAGCAGTTTTTTCAGCTCACCCCTCCACTTT. As protein: CASSFFSSPLHF.

The V call is TRBV2, the J call TRBJ2-5; weak D call: TRBD1 (6 bases). The length of the CDR3 is 13 residues. Trimming stripped 6 bases from V and 3 bases from J, with 11 bases between. CDR1 and CDR2 from the germline V gene are SNHLY and FYNNEI. The CDR3 region has the DNA TGTGCCAGCAGGGGCGGACAGAAAGAGACCCAGTACTTC. Its protein product is CASRGGQKETQYF. Full variable domain (remainder filled in from reference TRBV2 and TRBJ2-5): EPEVTQTPSHQVTQMGQEVILRCVPISNHLYFYWYRQILGQKVEFLVSFYNNEISEKSEIFDDQFSVERPDGSNFTLKIRSTKLEDSAMYFCASRGGQKETQYFGPGTRLLVL.

The chain is built from TRBV7-9 and TRBJ1-2; D unclear. Germline V gene data show CDR1 as SEHNR and CDR2 as FQNEAQ (reference sequence). The CDR3 is made up of 13 amino acids. Trimming stripped 2 bases from V and 3 bases from J, with 7 bases between. The CDR3 nucleotides are TGTGCCAGCAGCTTAAGTACAGACTATGGCTACACCTTC. Amino acids: CASSLSTDYGYTF.

The DNA for the CDR3 is TGTGCCTGGAGCGAGGGGGGGGCTGAGGACTATGGCTACACCTTC. Amino acid sequence: CAWSEGGAEDYGYTF. The chain has TRBV30 and TRBJ1-2; D perhaps matches TRBD1 (6 bases). This CDR3 contains 15 residues. Trimming removed 3 bases from V and 3 bases from J, with 17 bases in between. Germline V gene lookup returns CDR1 GTSNPN and CDR2 SVGIG (reference sequence).

This chain connects TRBV30 to TRBJ1-1, with no clear D. This CDR3 has 12 residues. Trimming stripped 8 bases from V and 1 base from J, with 11 bases between. Germline CDR1 is GTSNPN and CDR2 is SVGIG (reference sequence). The CDR3 DNA follows: TGTGCCCAATGGATAGGGAACACTGAAGCTTTCTTT. This codes for CAQWIGNTEAFF.

This chain links TRBV1 with TRBJ1-3. TRBV1 is shown as a pseudogene. The CDR3 is 16 residues long. The CDR3 bases are TGCACCAGCAGCCCAAGAGTAAGGAAAGGAGGAAACACCATATATTTT. Its protein product is CTSSPRVRKGGNTIYF.

The chain employs TRBV10-2 and TRBJ1-3, with TRBD1 matching over 7 bases. Looked up from germline, CDR1 is WSHSY and CDR2 is SAAADI. CDR3 length equals 14 residues. Unmatched junction bases numbered 1, after V lost 2 bases and J lost 3 bases. The CDR3 DNA follows: TGCGCCAGCAGTGAGACAGGGGTTGGAAACACCATATATTTT. Translation: CASSETGVGNTIYF.

The genes are TRBV2 and TRBJ2-4; D is undetermined. The CDR3 loop spans 12 amino acids. CDR1 and CDR2 (germline): SNHLY, FYNNEI. Trimming left V 6 bases short and J 7 bases short, with 10 bases between. The CDR3 nucleotides are TGTGCCAGCAGAAGAGGCAACAACATTCAGTACTTC. Translated, it gives CASRRGNNIQYF.

The rearrangement links TRBV7-2 to TRBJ1-2; TRBD1 matches at 7 bases. Germline assignment: CDR1 SGHTA and CDR2 FQGNSA. CDR3 length: 14 amino acids. Trimming removed 5 bases from V and 8 bases from J; junction bases left unmatched: 11. The CDR3 here is CASSVAETGSGYTF. CDR3 coding DNA: TGTGCCAGCAGCGTGGCGGAGACAGGGTCCGGCTACACCTTC.

This chain connects TRBV5-6 to TRBJ1-6, with unresolved D. Germline loops: CDR1 SGHDT, CDR2 YYEEEE. The CDR3 runs to 15 residues. Deletions cut 2 bases from V and 0 bases from J, with 6 bases between. The CDR3 here is CASSFGSSYNSPLHF. The DNA of the CDR3 is TGTGCCAGCAGCTTTGGGAGCTCCTATAATTCACCCCTCCACTTT.

This chain uses TRBV25-1 with TRBJ1-6; the D is unclear. Germline assignment: CDR1 MGHDK and CDR2 SYGVNS. V was shortened by 2 bases and J by 11 bases, with 10 bases between the two germline ends. The CDR3 covers 13 residues. Here the CDR3 reads CASSEAPGTPLHF. In nucleotides, the CDR3 is TGTGCCAGCAGTGAAGCTCCCGGGACACCCCTCCACTTT.

The rearrangement joins TRBV10-3 to TRBJ1-1; D may be TRBD1 (5 bases). V gave up 0 bases and J gave up 5 bases, with 19 bases separating them. CDR3 length equals 17 residues. Per the germline V gene, CDR1 is ENHRY and CDR2 is SYGVKD. CDR3 nucleotides: TGTGCCATCAGTGAGTCGGGCGACAGACTGGGGGAGACTGAAGCTTTCTTT. It encodes CAISESGDRLGETEAFF.

V gene TRBV28 combines with J gene TRBJ2-7; D is tentatively TRBD1 or TRBD2 (6 bases each). The CDR3 runs to 15 residues. Germline loops: CDR1 MDHEN, CDR2 SYDVKM. V was trimmed by 6 bases and J by 6 bases, leaving 21 bases between them. The CDR3 coding sequence is TGTGCCAGCAGCGCCTTGGGGGCGGGAAAAGGCGAGCAGTACTTC. It translates to CASSALGAGKGEQYF.